The 10 T cell receptor beta chains in this list originate from one sample, sequenced in a study of cytomegalovirus exposure and HLA in healthy donors. Amplification used 60 Vbeta primers and 13 Jbeta primers. Here immunoSEQ multiplex PCR was the method, and the copy in TCRdb shows in-frame clones only, minus some. The sample yields almost 200,000 clones, approximately 85% seen once. Sequenced material: PBMCs. The receptor set was obtained from a woman aged 45-65 years in good health and CMV-seronegative.

The chain couples TRBV27 to TRBJ2-6; 7 positions agree with TRBD2. The CDR3 sequence is 17 residues long. The ends lost 3 bases at V and 0 bases at J; junction bases unmatched: 5. CDR1 MNHEY and CDR2 SMNVEV come from the germline V gene (reference sequence). The CDR3 loop is CASSFFGGSSGANVLTF. The CDR3 DNA sequence: TGTGCCAGCAGTTTTTTCGGGGGGAGCTCTGGGGCCAACGTCCTGACTTTC.

The CDR3 sequence is CASSLKSSERGLDKNIQYF. The DNA of the CDR3 is TGTGCCAGCAGTTTGAAATCTAGCGAACGCGGGCTGGACAAAAACATTCAGTACTTC. The gene calls are TRBV28 and TRBJ2-4; possibly TRBD2 for D (6 bases). Germline values: CDR1 MDHEN, CDR2 SYDVKM. The ends were cut back, 3 bases at V and 3 bases at J, with 24 bases in the middle. The length of the CDR3 is 19 residues.

Notes on this clone: This specimen includes other DNA sequences encoding the same CDR3. The chain joins TRBV6-5 to TRBJ1-1, with TRBD1 as a possible D gene (5 bases). Germline-derived CDR1 and CDR2 are MNHEY and SVGAGI. The CDR3 loop spans 15 amino acids. V shed 0 bases and J shed 2 bases, with 10 bases lying between them. For the CDR3, the DNA is TGTGCCAGCAGTTACTCGAGACAGCTTAACACTGAAGCTTTCTTT. Translated: CASSYSRQLNTEAFF.

The chain combines TRBV7-9 with TRBJ2-4; 7 bases agree with TRBD1. Looked up from germline, CDR1 is SEHNR and CDR2 is FQNEAQ (reference sequence). The CDR3 covers 14 residues. J gave up 9 bases and V 1 base, and 6 bases lay outside the gene matches. The chain's CDR3 is CASSLGQGAFIQYF. The DNA of the CDR3 is TGTGCCAGCAGCTTAGGACAGGGAGCCTTCATTCAGTACTTC.

The chain uses TRBV29-1 and TRBJ2-4; TRBD2 matches at 10 bases. CDR1 is SQVTM and CDR2 is ANQGSEA in the germline V gene. The CDR3 has 13 amino acids. V lost 5 bases to trimming and J lost 9 bases; unmatched junction nucleotides: 7. For the CDR3, the DNA is TGCAGCGTTTCCGGGACTAGCGAAGGCATTCAGTACTTC. Translation gives CSVSGTSEGIQYF. The full variable domain, its missing parts supplied by reference TRBV29-1 and TRBJ2-4, is SAVISQKPSRDICQRGTSLTIQCQVDSQVTMMFWYRQQPGQSLTLIATANQGSEATYESGFVIDKFPISRPNLTFSTLTVSNMSPEDSSIYLCSVSGTSEGIQYFGAGTRLSVL.

This clone has more than one count but fewer than ten. The J gene is TRBJ1-5, the V gene TRBV7-2, with D unresolved. V was clipped by 8 bases and J by 2 bases, with 7 bases between them. Germline CDR1 and CDR2: SGHTA and FQGNSA. This CDR3 spans 12 amino acids. The CDR3 region is CASSFGNQPQHF. DNA for the CDR3: TGTGCCAGCTCGTTCGGCAATCAGCCCCAGCATTTT.

This chain connects TRBV18 to TRBJ2-7; 10 bases are shared with TRBD2. Unmatched junction bases numbered 4, after V lost 3 bases and J lost 5 bases. Germline CDR1 and CDR2: KGHSH and LQKENI. The CDR3 runs 14 residues. Here the CDR3 reads CASSPPSGSNEQYF. In nucleotides, the CDR3 is TGTGCCAGCTCACCGCCTAGCGGGAGTAACGAGCAGTACTTC.

The V call is TRBV5-1, the J call TRBJ1-4, with 11 bases fitting TRBD1. The CDR3 runs to 16 residues. J was trimmed by 7 bases and V by 0 bases; bases with no gene match: 5. Germline V lookup: CDR1 SGHRS, CDR2 YFSETQ. CDR3 DNA sequence: TGCGCCAGCAGCTTGGGGACAGGGGGCGAGGTTGAAAAACTGTTTTTT. It translates to CASSLGTGGEVEKLFF.

The V call is TRBV28, the J call TRBJ1-5; D may be TRBD1 (5 bases). Trimming pared 6 bases from V and 0 bases from J, leaving 12 bases between. This CDR3 has 15 residues. Per germline, CDR1 MDHEN and CDR2 SYDVKM. CDR3 sequence: CASSGRVNSNQPQHF. CDR3 nucleotide sequence: TGTGCCAGCAGCGGCAGGGTTAATAGCAATCAGCCCCAGCATTTT. The full variable domain, its missing parts supplied by reference TRBV28 and TRBJ1-5, is DVKVTQSSRYLVKRTGEKVFLECVQDMDHENMFWYRQDPGLGLRLIYFSYDVKMKEKGDIPEGYSVSREKKERFSLILESASTNQTSMYLCASSGRVNSNQPQHFGDGTRLSIL.

This chain joins TRBV7-8 and TRBJ1-6; D possibly corresponds to TRBD1 (6 bases). CDR1 is SGHVS, CDR2 FQNEAQ, per germline. Trimming cost V 1 base and J 8 bases, with 12 bases left between them. This CDR3 has 15 residues. The CDR3 region has the DNA TGTGCCAGCAGCTTAGTCGCCAGGGGATATTCACCCCTCCACTTT. Its protein is CASSLVARGYSPLHF.